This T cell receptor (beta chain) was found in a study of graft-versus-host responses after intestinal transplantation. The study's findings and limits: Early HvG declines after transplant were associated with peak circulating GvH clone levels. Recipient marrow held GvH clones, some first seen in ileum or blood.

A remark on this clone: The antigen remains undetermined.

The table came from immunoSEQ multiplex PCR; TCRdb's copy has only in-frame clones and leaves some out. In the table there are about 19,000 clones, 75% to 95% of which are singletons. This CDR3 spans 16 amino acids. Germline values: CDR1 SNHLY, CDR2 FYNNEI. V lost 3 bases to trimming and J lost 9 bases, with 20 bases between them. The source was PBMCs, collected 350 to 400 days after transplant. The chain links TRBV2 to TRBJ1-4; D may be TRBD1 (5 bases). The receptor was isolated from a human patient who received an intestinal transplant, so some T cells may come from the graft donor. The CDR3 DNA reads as TGTGCCAGCAGTGAGGGCCGGGGCAGGGAAAGGAAAAAACTGTTTTTT. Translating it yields CASSEGRGRERKKLFF.